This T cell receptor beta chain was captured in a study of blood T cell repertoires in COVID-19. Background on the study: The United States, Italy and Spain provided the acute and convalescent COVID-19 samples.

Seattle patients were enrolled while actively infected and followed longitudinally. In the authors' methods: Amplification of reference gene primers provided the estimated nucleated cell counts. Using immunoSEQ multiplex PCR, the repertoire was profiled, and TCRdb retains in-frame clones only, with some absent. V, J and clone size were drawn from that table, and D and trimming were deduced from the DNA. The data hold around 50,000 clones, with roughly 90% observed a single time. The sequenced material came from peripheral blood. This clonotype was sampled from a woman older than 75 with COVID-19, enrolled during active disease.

As DNA, the CDR3 is TGCGCCAGCAGCTTGGGACAGGTCTATGGCTACACCTTC. It codes for CASSLGQVYGYTF. The genes are TRBV5-1 and TRBJ1-2; possibly TRBD1 for D (6 bases). This CDR3 comprises 13 residues. Germline V lookup: CDR1 SGHRS, CDR2 YFSETQ. V was cut by 0 bases and J by 4 bases, with 7 bases left in between.